The 6 T cell receptor beta chains reported below all come from one sample, sequenced in a study of T-cell memory formation after mild COVID-19. TCRdb recomputed calls from the 5' RACE reads with MiXCR, one row per CDR3 protein. The sample comprises 150,000 to 200,000 distinct CDR3 sequences, around 10% of which are singletons, and more than 3.5% rests with the top ten. Source material: PBMCs or a T cell subset sorted from them (not recorded which). These receptors came from a man aged 18 to 30 who had mild COVID-19 (a few samples of this study predate the infection). Cell type and time point are not known.

This rearrangement joins TRBV5-4 to TRBJ2-5, with D uncertain. Trimming pared 1 base from V and 2 bases from J, leaving 3 bases between. Germline lookup yields CDR1 SGHNT and CDR2 YYREEE (reference sequence). This CDR3 comprises 12 residues. The CDR3 here is CASSLPQETQYF. The CDR3 DNA is TGTGCCAGCAGCTTGCCTCAAGAGACCCAGTACTTC.

This clonotype was observed a handful of times. The V gene is TRBV24-1, the J gene TRBJ1-6; no clear D. Trimming shortened V by 9 bases and J by 10 bases, and 9 bases separated the two germline ends. This CDR3 has 11 residues. CDR1 is KGHDR and CDR2 is SFDVKD in the germline V gene. The CDR3 loop is CATPFRSPLHF. As DNA, the CDR3 is TGTGCCACCCCGTTTCGGTCACCCCTCCACTTT.

The gene calls are TRBV28 and TRBJ1-4; D ambiguous. The CDR3 is 17 residues long. V was trimmed by 3 bases and J by 0 bases, leaving 14 bases between them. The germline gives CDR1 MDHEN, CDR2 SYDVKM. CDR3 region: CASSFFSGFATNEKLFF. The CDR3 DNA is TGTGCCAGCAGTTTCTTCTCCGGTTTTGCAACTAATGAAAAACTGTTTTTT. The whole variable domain, remainder taken from reference TRBV28 and TRBJ1-4, is DVKVTQSSRYLVKRTGEKVFLECVQDMDHENMFWYRQDPGLGLRLIYFSYDVKMKEKGDIPEGYSVSREKKERFSLILESASTNQTSMYLCASSFFSGFATNEKLFFGSGTQLSVL.

The V call is TRBV30, the J call TRBJ1-5; D uncertain. CDR1 is GTSNPN, CDR2 SVGIG, per germline (reference sequence). Trimming removed 0 bases from V and 5 bases from J, with 8 bases in between. The CDR3 runs 13 residues. This chain's CDR3 is CAWSVREHQPQHF. In DNA, the CDR3 is TGTGCCTGGAGTGTACGGGAGCATCAGCCCCAGCATTTT.

Many counts were recorded for this clonotype. The rearrangement links TRBV7-2 to TRBJ2-5, with TRBD2 matching over 10 bases. The CDR3 runs to 16 residues. Germline V gene lookup returns CDR1 SGHTA and CDR2 FQGNSA. V dropped 1 base and J dropped 5; count of bases not matched to a gene: 7. Here the CDR3 DNA reads TGTGCCAGCAGCTTAGTAAGGACTAGCGGCGTGGAGACCCAGTACTTC. Amino acid sequence: CASSLVRTSGVETQYF.

CDR3 nucleotides: TGTGCCAGCAGCTTAGGCGCCGTACTAACCACAGATACGCAGTATTTT. Its translation is CASSLGAVLTTDTQYF. The V gene is TRBV7-8, the J gene TRBJ2-3; no definite D call. Germline-derived CDR1 and CDR2 are SGHVS and FQNEAQ. There are 16 residues in the CDR3. The V gene lost 1 base and the J gene lost 2 bases, with 13 bases spanning the gap.